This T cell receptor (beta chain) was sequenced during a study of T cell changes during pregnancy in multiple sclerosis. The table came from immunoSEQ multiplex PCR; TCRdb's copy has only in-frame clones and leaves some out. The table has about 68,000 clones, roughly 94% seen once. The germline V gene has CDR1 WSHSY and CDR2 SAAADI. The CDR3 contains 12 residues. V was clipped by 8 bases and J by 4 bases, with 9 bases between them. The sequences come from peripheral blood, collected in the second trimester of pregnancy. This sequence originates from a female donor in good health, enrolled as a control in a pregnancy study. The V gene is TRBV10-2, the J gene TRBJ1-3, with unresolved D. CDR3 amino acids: CASAEAGNTIYF. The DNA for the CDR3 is TGCGCCAGCGCGGAGGCCGGAAACACCATATATTTT.